This T cell receptor beta chain is drawn from a study of cytomegalovirus exposure and HLA in healthy donors. At the level of the study: Out of 150 million to 200 million T cells, an earlier analysis found some 120 million unique TCR beta sequences in total.

About this clone itself: Its specificity is not known.

Notes on the study in general: In the analysis, some V segments, TRBV6-2 and TRBV6-3 included, were excluded as indistinguishable.

V shed 2 bases and J shed 7 bases, with 15 bases lying between them. CDR3 size: 15 residues. Germline V gene sequence: CDR1 ENHRY, CDR2 SYGVKD. The primer mix had 60 Vbeta and 13 Jbeta primers. The repertoire was sequenced with immunoSEQ multiplex PCR; TCRdb's copy has only in-frame clones and lacks some. The sample has about 130,000 clones. This TCR came from a woman between 40 and 55 years old in good health and CMV-seropositive. This chain links TRBV10-3 with TRBJ2-1, with D unresolved. Sequenced material: PBMCs. As DNA, the CDR3 is TGTGCCATCAGTGAGACAGCCACCCCTTCGAATGAGCAGTTCTTC. It encodes CAISETATPSNEQFF.